The 15 T cell receptor beta chains reported below all come from one sample, sequenced in a study of blood T cell repertoires in COVID-19. Data came from immunoSEQ multiplex PCR; TCRdb stores just in-frame clones and leaves some out. The sample has about 130,000 clones, roughly 77% seen once; the top ten hold 4% to 5%. Source material: peripheral blood. The receptors shown here come from a woman aged 70 to 79 with COVID-19, enrolled during active disease.

This clone has only one observation. This chain connects TRBV3-1 (or the pseudogene TRBV3-2) to TRBJ2-7; 8 bases are a match to TRBD1. Germline CDR1 and CDR2: LGHDT and YNNKEL (reference sequence). V dropped 1 base and J dropped 2; count of bases not matched to a gene: 1. This CDR3 is 14 amino acids long. This chain's CDR3 is CASSQAQGAYEQYF. The CDR3 nucleotides are TGTGCCAGCAGCCAAGCACAGGGGGCCTACGAGCAGTACTTC.

This clone came up once. V and J are TRBV5-1 and TRBJ2-3; a weak D match, TRBD2 (6 bases). The V gene's germline CDR1 is SGHRS and CDR2 YFSETQ. Trimming took 3 bases from V and 3 from J, leaving 17 bases between them. The CDR3 runs to 16 residues. For the CDR3, the DNA is TGCGCCAGCAGCTCCCTTGGTGGGGGGAGAACAGATACGCAGTATTTT. Translation gives CASSSLGGGRTDTQYF.

This rearrangement joins TRBV18 to TRBJ2-7; tentative D call: TRBD1 (5 bases). CDR1 is KGHSH, CDR2 LQKENI, per germline. The CDR3 spans 14 residues. The germline V and J ends were trimmed by 0 bases and 2 bases, with 8 bases remaining between them. CDR3: CASSPPPGTYEQYF. CDR3 DNA: TGTGCCAGCTCACCACCTCCAGGGACCTACGAGCAGTACTTC.

The chain recombines TRBV10-3 with TRBJ2-3; 8 nucleotides match TRBD2. V shed 11 bases, J shed 2 bases, and the junction held 6 bases outside the gene matches. Germline lookup yields CDR1 ENHRY and CDR2 SYGVKD. CDR3 length: 13 amino acids. In DNA, the CDR3 is TGTGCCGCGACTAGCGTTCCCACAGATACGCAGTATTTT. As protein: CAATSVPTDTQYF.

The V gene is TRBV6-2 or TRBV6-3, the J gene TRBJ2-7; TRBD2 is a possible D gene (6 bases). The CDR3 covers 13 residues. The germline CDR1 and CDR2 sequences are MNHEY and SVGEGT. Trimming removed 6 bases at V and 7 bases at J, with 16 bases between. CDR3 protein: CASSTSGPKEQYF. The CDR3 nucleotides are TGTGCCAGCAGCACCAGCGGGCCTAAGGAGCAGTACTTC.

The chain uses TRBV7-2 and TRBJ2-3; 12 bases line up with TRBD2. Germline assignment: CDR1 SGHTA and CDR2 FQGNSA. The CDR3 sequence is 17 residues long. The J segment lost 5 bases and the V segment lost 5 bases, leaving 11 bases of the junction unmatched. In DNA form, the CDR3 reads TGTGCCAGCAGCCCACTCGTGGGGGGACTAGCGGGAGATACGCAGTATTTT. Protein product: CASSPLVGGLAGDTQYF.

This clone was seen a handful of times. The chain has TRBV30 and TRBJ1-2, with TRBD1 as a possible D gene (5 bases). This CDR3 spans 12 amino acids. The V gene lost 0 bases and the J gene lost 4 bases, with 6 bases spanning the gap. Germline CDR1 is GTSNPN and CDR2 is SVGIG (reference sequence). The CDR3: CAWSVDSYGYTF. The CDR3 DNA sequence: TGTGCCTGGAGTGTAGACAGCTATGGCTACACCTTC.

This chain uses TRBV29-1 with TRBJ1-4; 11 bases fit TRBD1. This CDR3 has 14 amino acids. Germline V lookup: CDR1 SQVTM, CDR2 ANQGSEA. V shed 4 bases and J 6 bases; nucleotides not matched to a gene: 4. The CDR3, as DNA: TGCAGCGTTGGGACAGGGGGCGTATATGAAAAACTGTTTTTT. Translation: CSVGTGGVYEKLFF.

The chain joins TRBV5-1 to TRBJ2-5, with D uncertain. Trimming stripped 0 bases from V and 5 bases from J, with 8 bases between. The CDR3 totals 13 residues. Germline V gene lookup returns CDR1 SGHRS and CDR2 YFSETQ. The CDR3 DNA follows: TGCGCCAGCAGCTTGGCAGGCGCGGAGACCCAGTACTTC. Residues: CASSLAGAETQYF.

V is TRBV5-1 and J is TRBJ2-5, with 9 bases fitting TRBD1. Germline V gene sequence: CDR1 SGHRS, CDR2 YFSETQ. The CDR3 spans 14 residues. Unmatched junction bases numbered 2, after V lost 0 bases and J lost 5 bases. As DNA, the CDR3 is TGCGCCAGCAGCTTGGGGGGGACAGGGGAGACCCAGTACTTC. It yields the protein CASSLGGTGETQYF.

V is TRBV19 and J is TRBJ1-5, with 9 bases identical to TRBD1. V was pared by 4 bases and J by 3 bases, with 4 bases of the junction left unmatched. CDR1 is LNHDA and CDR2 is SQIVND in the germline V gene (reference sequence). The CDR3 has 15 amino acids. The CDR3 coding sequence is TGTGCCAGTAGTAGCACAGGGGGCCCCAATCAGCCCCAGCATTTT. Amino acid sequence: CASSSTGGPNQPQHF.

The V gene is TRBV19, the J gene TRBJ1-2; D not certain. Germline lookup yields CDR1 LNHDA and CDR2 SQIVND (reference sequence). The CDR3 has 14 amino acids. The V gene lost 8 bases and the J gene lost 3 bases, with 16 bases spanning the gap. The CDR3 loop reads CASSRAAGDYGYTF. CDR3 coding DNA: TGTGCCAGTTCTCGGGCCGCCGGGGACTATGGCTACACCTTC. Full variable domain (rest looked up from reference TRBV19 and TRBJ1-2): DGGITQSPKYLFRKEGQNVTLSCEQNLNHDAMYWYRQDPGQGLRLIYYSQIVNDFQKGDIAEGYSVSREKKESFPLTVTSAQKNPTAFYLCASSRAAGDYGYTFGSGTRLTVV.

For this clone: The junction departs from the called germline gene at one end, perhaps through a read error. The chain employs TRBV2 and TRBJ1-5; maybe TRBD1 (5 bases). Germline lookup yields CDR1 SNHLY and CDR2 FYNNEI. The CDR3 runs to 16 residues. The CDR3 coding sequence is TGTGCCGGCAGTGAAGCACAGGCCACCATGGGTCAGCCCCAGCATTTT. This encodes CAGSEAQATMGQPQHF.

Concerning this clone itself: A junction end diverges from the germline sequence, so it may reflect a read error. V and J are TRBV3-1 (or the pseudogene TRBV3-2) and TRBJ2-2, with D hard to call. Germline V gene sequence: CDR1 LGHDT, CDR2 YNNKEL (reference sequence). CDR3 length equals 14 residues. The CDR3 spells CASSQGSRWGELFF. The CDR3, as DNA: TGTGCCAGCAGTCAAGGTAGCAGATGGGGGGAGCTGTTTTTT.

The chain combines TRBV11-3 with TRBJ2-7, with 9 positions matching TRBD2. Germline CDR1 and CDR2: SGHNT and YENEEA. The CDR3 spans 17 residues. V lost 3 bases to trimming and J lost 2 bases; unmatched junction nucleotides: 11. This chain's CDR3 is CASSFRRRLADPYEQYF. DNA of the CDR3: TGTGCCAGCAGCTTTAGGCGGAGACTAGCGGACCCCTACGAGCAGTACTTC.